A selection of T cell receptor beta chains follows, all from one sample in a study of cytomegalovirus exposure and HLA in healthy donors. Produced via immunoSEQ multiplex PCR; TCRdb's table is partial and in-frame only. The table has tens of thousands of clones, roughly 77% seen once; the top ten hold 10% to 13%. Sequenced input: PBMCs. The receptors shown here come from a human donor in good health. The CDR3 runs from the conserved cysteine through the conserved F or W. The D gene is left open where the match is weak. Clone sizes are given selectively: once, few, many, or a class where the clone is expanded.

TRBJ2-5,TRBV9,-,-,CASSGTTEQETQYF,TGTGCCAGCAGCGGAACGACAGAGCAAGAGACCCAGTACTTC
TRBJ1-5,TRBV5-1,-,-,CASSQDLHQPQHF,TGCGCCAGCAGCCAGGATTTACATCAGCCCCAGCATTTT
TRBJ1-1,TRBV10-3,TRBD1,-,CAISGGMITEAFF,TGTGCCATATCAGGGGGTATGATCACTGAAGCTTTCTTT
TRBJ1-1,TRBV6-5,TRBD1,-,CASSQGGNTEAFF,TGTGCCAGCAGTCAGGGGGGGAACACTGAAGCTTTCTTT
TRBJ1-2,TRBV6-5,-,-,CASSRQSNYGYTF,TGTGCCAGCAGTCGACAGTCTAACTATGGCTACACCTTC
TRBJ2-7,TRBV18,-,-,CASSLEGQYYEQYF,TGTGCCAGCTCACTGGAGGGCCAATACTACGAGCAGTACTTC
TRBJ1-2,TRBV28,-,-,CASSLRPGDGTYGYTF,TGTGCCAGCAGTTTACGTCCCGGGGATGGCACCTATGGCTACACCTTC
TRBJ2-2,TRBV28,TRBD2,-,CASTSVTSGHRELFF,TGTGCCAGCACTAGTGTGACTAGCGGCCACCGGGAGCTGTTTTTT
TRBJ1-1,TRBV28,-,-,CASSSMNTEAFF,TGTGCCAGCAGTTCTATGAACACTGAAGCTTTCTTT
TRBJ2-1,TRBV5-1,-,-,CASSHHSNNEQFF,TGCGCCAGCAGCCACCACTCCAACAATGAGCAGTTCTTC
TRBJ2-7,TRBV11-2,TRBD1,-,CASSPDRGPYEQYF,TGTGCCAGCAGTCCTGACAGGGGGCCCTACGAGCAGTACTTC
TRBJ2-2,TRBV25-1,TRBD2,few,CASRGTSGVTGELFF,TGTGCCAGCAGGGGGACTAGCGGGGTCACCGGGGAGCTGTTTTTT
TRBJ2-2,TRBV7-8,-,-,CASSPRGRNTGELFF,TGTGCCAGCAGCCCGCGGGGCAGGAACACCGGGGAGCTGTTTTTT
TRBJ1-5,TRBV9,TRBD1,-,CASSPGTGREQQPQHF,TGTGCCAGCAGCCCTGGGACAGGGAGAGAGCAACAGCCCCAGCATTTT